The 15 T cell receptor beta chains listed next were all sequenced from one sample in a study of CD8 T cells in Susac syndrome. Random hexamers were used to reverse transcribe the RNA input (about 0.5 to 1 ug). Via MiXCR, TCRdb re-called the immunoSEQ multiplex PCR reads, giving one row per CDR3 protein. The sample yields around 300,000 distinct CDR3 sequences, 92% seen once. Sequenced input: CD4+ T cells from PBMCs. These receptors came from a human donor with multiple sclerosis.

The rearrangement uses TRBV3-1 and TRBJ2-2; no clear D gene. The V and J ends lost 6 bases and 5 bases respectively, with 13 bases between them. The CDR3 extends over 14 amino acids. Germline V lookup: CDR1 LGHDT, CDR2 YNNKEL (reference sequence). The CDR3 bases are TGTGCCAGCAGAAGGGTCCACGGTACCGGGGAGCTGTTTTTT. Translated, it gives CASRRVHGTGELFF.

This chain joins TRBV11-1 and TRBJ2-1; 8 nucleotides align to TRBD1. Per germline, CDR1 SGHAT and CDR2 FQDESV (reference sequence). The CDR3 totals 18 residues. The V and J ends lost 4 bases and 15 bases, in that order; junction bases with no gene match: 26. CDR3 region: CASSSSPRRVTGGVGTFF. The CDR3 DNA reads TGTGCCAGCAGCTCCTCACCGCGGCGTGTCACAGGGGGAGTAGGGACGTTCTTC.

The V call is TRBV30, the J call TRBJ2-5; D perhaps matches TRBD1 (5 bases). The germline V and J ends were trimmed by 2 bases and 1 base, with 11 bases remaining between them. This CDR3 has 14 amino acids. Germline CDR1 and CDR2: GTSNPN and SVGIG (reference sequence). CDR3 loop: CAWSPSGIQETQYF. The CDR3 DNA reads TGTGCCTGGAGTCCCTCAGGGATCCAAGAGACCCAGTACTTC.

CDR3 protein: CASSAIDRPNTEAFF. DNA of the CDR3: TGTGCCAGCAGCGCGATCGACAGGCCGAACACTGAAGCTTTCTTT. The rearrangement uses TRBV9 and TRBJ1-1, with a possible D match to TRBD1 (6 bases). The CDR3 covers 15 residues. Trimming took off 3 bases at V and 1 base at J, with 13 bases between the two ends. Germline loops: CDR1 SGDLS, CDR2 YYNGEE.

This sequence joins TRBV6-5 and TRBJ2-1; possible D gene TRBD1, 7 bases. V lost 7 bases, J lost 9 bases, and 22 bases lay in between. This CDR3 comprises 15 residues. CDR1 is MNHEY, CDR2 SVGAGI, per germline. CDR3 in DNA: TGTGCCAGCACCCGAAAGCCGGGTCAGGGGGGTGAGCAGTTCTTC. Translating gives CASTRKPGQGGEQFF.

CDR3 protein: CSAREETGSTEAFF. CDR3 DNA sequence: TGCAGTGCTAGAGAGGAAACAGGGAGCACTGAAGCTTTCTTT. This chain joins TRBV20-1 and TRBJ1-1, with D possibly matching TRBD1 (6 bases). The V and J ends lost 0 bases and 4 bases respectively, with 12 bases between them. There are 14 residues in the CDR3. CDR1 and CDR2 (germline): DFQATT, SNEGSKA (reference sequence).

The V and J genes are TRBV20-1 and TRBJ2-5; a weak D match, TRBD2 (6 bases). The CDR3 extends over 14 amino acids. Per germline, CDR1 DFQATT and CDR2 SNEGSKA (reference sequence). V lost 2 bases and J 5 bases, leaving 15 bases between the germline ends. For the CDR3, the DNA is TGCAGTGCTAGACAGGGACTTCGACCGGAGACCCAGTACTTC. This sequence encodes CSARQGLRPETQYF.

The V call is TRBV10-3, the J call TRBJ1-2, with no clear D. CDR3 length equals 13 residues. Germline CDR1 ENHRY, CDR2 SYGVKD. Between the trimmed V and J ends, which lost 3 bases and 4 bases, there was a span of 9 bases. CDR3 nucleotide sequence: TGTGCCATCAGTGAAGATAACAGCTATGGCTACACCTTC. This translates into CAISEDNSYGYTF.

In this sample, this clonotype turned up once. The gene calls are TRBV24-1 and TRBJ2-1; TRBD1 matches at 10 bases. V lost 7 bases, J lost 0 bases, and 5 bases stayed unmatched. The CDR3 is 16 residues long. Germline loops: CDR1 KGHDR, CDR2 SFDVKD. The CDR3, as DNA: TGTGCCACCAGCACGGGACAGGGGAGCTCCTACAATGAGCAGTTCTTC. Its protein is CATSTGQGSSYNEQFF.

CDR3: CASGTGTGTGAHEQYF. DNA for the CDR3: TGTGCTAGTGGCACGGGGACGGGGACAGGGGCTCACGAGCAGTACTTC. The chain couples TRBV12-5 to TRBJ2-7, with 10 positions matching TRBD1. CDR3 length: 16 amino acids. The V gene end was trimmed by 6 bases and the J gene end by 5 bases; junction bases not matched to a gene: 13. CDR1 is LGHNT and CDR2 is FRNRAP in the germline V gene.

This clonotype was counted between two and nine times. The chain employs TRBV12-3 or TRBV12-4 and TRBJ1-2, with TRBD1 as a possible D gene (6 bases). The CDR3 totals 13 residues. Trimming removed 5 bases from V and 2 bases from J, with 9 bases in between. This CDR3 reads CASSEQGNYGYTF. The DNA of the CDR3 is TGTGCCAGCAGTGAACAGGGAAACTATGGCTACACCTTC.

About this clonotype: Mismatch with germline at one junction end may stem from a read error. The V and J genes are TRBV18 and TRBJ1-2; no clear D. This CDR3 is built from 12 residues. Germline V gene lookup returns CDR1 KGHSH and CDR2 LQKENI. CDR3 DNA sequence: TGTGCCAGCTCACCCGCTGTCCACCGGGCCCTCTTC. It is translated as CASSPAVHRALF.

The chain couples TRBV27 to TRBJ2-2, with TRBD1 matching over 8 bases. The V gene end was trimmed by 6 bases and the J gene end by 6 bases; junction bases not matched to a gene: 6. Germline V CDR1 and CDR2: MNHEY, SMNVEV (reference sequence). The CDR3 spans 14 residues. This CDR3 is CASRSGRGPGELFF. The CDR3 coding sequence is TGTGCCAGCAGAAGCGGCAGGGGGCCCGGGGAGCTGTTTTTT.

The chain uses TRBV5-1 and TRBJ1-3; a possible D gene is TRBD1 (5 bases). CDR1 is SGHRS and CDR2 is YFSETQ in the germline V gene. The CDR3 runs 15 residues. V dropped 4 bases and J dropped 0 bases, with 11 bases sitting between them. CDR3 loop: CASSQDKSSGNTIYF. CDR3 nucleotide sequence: TGCGCCAGCAGCCAGGACAAAAGCTCTGGAAACACCATATATTTT.

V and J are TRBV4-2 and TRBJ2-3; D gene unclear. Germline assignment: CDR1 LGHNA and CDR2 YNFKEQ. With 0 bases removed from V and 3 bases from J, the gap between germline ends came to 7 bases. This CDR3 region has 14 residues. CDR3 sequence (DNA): TGTGCCAGCAGCCAAGATCCAGGAACAGATACGCAGTATTTT. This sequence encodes CASSQDPGTDTQYF.